This TCR beta chain was identified during a study of blood T cell repertoires in COVID-19. Germline V gene lookup returns CDR1 MRHNA and CDR2 SNTAGT. The junction had 12 bases not matched to a gene; V was cut back by 0 bases and J by 6 bases. This CDR3 contains 18 residues. The repertoire was sequenced with immunoSEQ multiplex PCR; TCRdb's copy has only in-frame clones and lacks some. The sample holds roughly 160,000 clones, roughly nine tenths seen once. This chain links TRBV6-4 with TRBJ2-2; 8 positions match TRBD2. Sequenced sample: peripheral blood. This clonotype was sampled from a man in his fifties or sixties with acute or convalescent COVID-19. CDR3 loop: CASSDSGGTRPSPGELFF. DNA for the CDR3: TGTGCCAGCAGTGACTCCGGGGGGACTAGACCCTCACCCGGGGAGCTGTTTTTT.